The clone carrying this T cell receptor beta chain was counted a single time. What it recognizes is unknown. The data originate from a study of cytomegalovirus exposure and HLA in healthy donors. Study findings and constraints: The study carried out a later analysis of TCR beta sequences. It associated 15,000 to 20,000 of them with specific HLA alleles at a false discovery rate of 0.05. DRB1 showed the most TCR associations and HLA-C the fewest in a later analysis, as rates varied by HLA locus. The study recorded 150 to 200 TCR beta chains that were cytomegalovirus-associated.

V was clipped by 2 bases and J by 2 bases; unmatched bases: 3. This CDR3 has 15 amino acids. Germline V gene data show CDR1 as SGHNT and CDR2 as YYREEE (reference sequence). With 60 Vbeta and 13 Jbeta primers, the PCR was carried out. Data came from immunoSEQ multiplex PCR; TCRdb stores just in-frame clones and leaves some out. Of 180,000 or so clones listed, roughly 76% are singletons. The TCR comes from a woman aged 18-29 years in good health and CMV-seropositive. The chain joins TRBV5-4 to TRBJ2-2; the match to TRBD1 covers 7 bases. The specimen sequenced was PBMCs. The DNA for the CDR3 is TGTGCCAGCAGCTTAAGACAGGGAAACACCGGGGAGCTGTTTTTT. It translates to CASSLRQGNTGELFF.